The entry that follows covers one T cell receptor beta chain sequence. Its antigen is as yet unknown. This sample also contains other DNA sequences that code for the same CDR3. Germline V CDR1 and CDR2: LNHNV, YYDKDF (reference sequence). This CDR3 contains 12 residues. The V end lost 2 bases, the J end lost 2 bases, and 1 base lay between the germline ends. These data are taken from a study of shared clonotypes between healthy human individuals. Study conclusions and caveats: Rarefaction showed that sequencing of sorted subsets was incomplete (despite large depth). Sample collection involved blood only; tissue repertoires are likely different.

Cells designated naive CD8 were CD45RO-negative and were positively selected for CCR7, with terminally differentiated effector memory CD45RA+ cells excluded. Clones were read by immunoSEQ multiplex PCR, and TCRdb kept only the in-frame ones, dropping some. The sample holds more than 2 million clones, approximately 94% seen once. The specimen was naive CD8+ T cells sorted from blood. The chain joins TRBV15 to TRBJ2-1; no firm D call. This receptor was identified in a man aged 18 to 30 in good health. CDR3 in amino acids: CATSRTYNEQFF. In DNA form, the CDR3 reads TGTGCCACCAGCAGAACCTACAATGAGCAGTTCTTC. Full variable domain (missing parts from reference TRBV15 and TRBJ2-1): DAMVIQNPRYQVTQFGKPVTLSCSQTLNHNVMYWYQQKSSQAPKLLFHYYDKDFNNEADTPDNFQSRRPNTSFCFLDIRSPGLGDTAMYLCATSRTYNEQFFGPGTRLTVL.